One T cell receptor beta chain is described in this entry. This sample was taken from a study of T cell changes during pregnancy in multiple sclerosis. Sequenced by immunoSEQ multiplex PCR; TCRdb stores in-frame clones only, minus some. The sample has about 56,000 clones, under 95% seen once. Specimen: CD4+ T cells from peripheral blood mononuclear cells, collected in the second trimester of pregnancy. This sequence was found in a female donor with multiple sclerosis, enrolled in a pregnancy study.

The CDR3 loop is CASSLSRGPTVPGELFF. The CDR3 bases are TGTGCCAGCAGCTTATCCAGGGGGCCAACAGTACCCGGGGAGCTGTTTTTT. The V gene is TRBV11-2, the J gene TRBJ2-2; 8 positions agree with TRBD1. CDR1 and CDR2 (germline): SGHAT, FQNNGV. The CDR3 contains 17 residues. V was clipped by 2 bases and J by 6 bases; unmatched bases: 11.